This passage covers 21 T cell receptor beta chains from one sample sequenced in a study of long-term antiretroviral therapy in people with HIV. A v3.0 immunoSEQ assay was performed at survey level. The method was immunoSEQ multiplex PCR; TCRdb's version includes in-frame clones alone and lacks a portion of them. The table shows 45,000 to 50,000 clones, with about 81% occurring only once. Specimen: unsorted PBMCs, collected 0.8 years after starting antiretroviral therapy. The receptors shown here come from a woman under 30 with HIV.

J is TRBJ1-2 and V is TRBV6-6; 8 nucleotides line up with TRBD1. Germline V gene lookup returns CDR1 MNHNY and CDR2 SVGAGI (reference sequence). The CDR3 covers 14 residues. Unmatched junction bases numbered 7, after V lost 5 bases and J lost 5 bases. CDR3 region: CASSLGQGGYGYTF. The CDR3 DNA sequence: TGTGCCAGCAGTCTAGGACAGGGCGGGTATGGCTACACCTTC.

The V call is TRBV19, the J call TRBJ1-4; D not certain. Germline V gene data show CDR1 as LNHDA and CDR2 as SQIVND (reference sequence). The V and J ends lost 1 base and 8 bases respectively, with 14 bases between them. The CDR3 is made up of 15 amino acids. The CDR3 loop is CASSIAHLLGEKLFF. The CDR3 nucleotides read TGTGCCAGTAGTATAGCACACCTACTTGGCGAAAAACTGTTTTTT.

There are a few counts of this clone. Sequence at one end of the junction differs from germline and may be a read error. The rearrangement joins TRBV7-9 to TRBJ2-1, with D perhaps matching TRBD1 (6 bases). CDR1 and CDR2 from the germline V gene are SEHNR and FQNEAQ (reference sequence). The CDR3 extends over 15 amino acids. The CDR3 loop reads CASSLDRKIYNEQFF. CDR3 DNA: TGTGCCAGCAGTTTAGACAGGAAAATATACAATGAGCAGTTCTTC. The whole variable domain, remainder taken from reference TRBV7-9 and TRBJ2-1, is DTGVSQNPRHKITKRGQNVTFRCDPISEHNRLYWYRQTLGQGPEFLTYFQNEAQLEKSRLLSDRFSAERPKGSFSTLEIQRTEQGDSAMYLCASSLDRKIYNEQFFGPGTRLTVL.

V and J are TRBV19 and TRBJ1-1; unclear D gene. V lost 4 bases and J lost 2, with 8 bases in between. The length of the CDR3 is 13 residues. Germline-derived CDR1 and CDR2 are LNHDA and SQIVND (reference sequence). DNA of the CDR3: TGTGCCAGTAGTACGCAGGTAAACACTGAAGCTTTCTTT. Amino acids: CASSTQVNTEAFF. The full variable domain, with the rest looked up from reference TRBV19 and TRBJ1-1, is DGGITQSPKYLFRKEGQNVTLSCEQNLNHDAMYWYRQDPGQGLRLIYYSQIVNDFQKGDIAEGYSVSREKKESFPLTVTSAQKNPTAFYLCASSTQVNTEAFFGQGTRLTVV.

In its sample, this clone ranks as medium-sized. This sequence joins TRBV7-3 and TRBJ2-2; D remains ambiguous. Germline loops: CDR1 SGHTA, CDR2 FQGTGA. With 3 bases removed from V and 3 bases from J, the gap between germline ends came to 2 bases. The CDR3 sequence is 12 residues long. The CDR3 region has the DNA TGTGCCAGCAGCTTCTACACCGGGGAGCTGTTTTTT. Translated: CASSFYTGELFF.

The rearrangement links TRBV7-2 to TRBJ2-7; D is perhaps TRBD2 (6 bases). Deletions cut 0 bases from V and 0 bases from J, with 12 bases between. The CDR3 totals 16 residues. The germline V gene has CDR1 SGHTA and CDR2 FQGNSA. CDR3: CASSLALREFSYEQYF. The CDR3 bases are TGTGCCAGCAGCTTAGCGCTACGGGAGTTCTCCTACGAGCAGTACTTC.

The genes are TRBV19 and TRBJ2-7; 7 positions match TRBD1. After removal of 5 bases from V and 3 bases from J, the junction contained 7 bases not matched to a gene. Looked up from germline, CDR1 is LNHDA and CDR2 is SQIVND (reference sequence). The CDR3 contains 14 residues. This chain's CDR3 is CASSPDRSDYEQYF. In DNA form, the CDR3 reads TGTGCCAGTAGTCCGGACAGGTCTGACTACGAGCAGTACTTC.

The chain is built from TRBV28 and TRBJ1-3; D is unresolved. V was trimmed by 4 bases and J by 4 bases, leaving 17 bases between them. Germline CDR1 MDHEN, CDR2 SYDVKM. The CDR3 is made up of 16 amino acids. CDR3 in DNA: TGTGCCAGCAGTTCTGTAGTCGGGATGGGCGGAAACACCATATATTTT. This translates into CASSSVVGMGGNTIYF.

Turning to this clone: At the DNA level, this CDR3 is encoded by other sequences in the same sample as well. The V and J genes are TRBV28 and TRBJ2-7; 8 bases match TRBD1. The CDR3 extends over 14 amino acids. The J segment lost 2 bases and the V segment lost 4 bases, leaving 4 bases of the junction unmatched. Germline-derived CDR1 and CDR2 are MDHEN and SYDVKM. The CDR3 nucleotides read TGTGCCAGCAGTTCCGGGACAGGTACCTACGAGCAGTACTTC. This gives the protein CASSSGTGTYEQYF. The complete variable domain, with remaining parts taken from reference TRBV28 and TRBJ2-7, reads DVKVTQSSRYLVKRTGEKVFLECVQDMDHENMFWYRQDPGLGLRLIYFSYDVKMKEKGDIPEGYSVSREKKERFSLILESASTNQTSMYLCASSSGTGTYEQYFGPGTRLTVT.

This sequence joins TRBV28 and TRBJ2-5; 12 bases fit TRBD2. V shed 2 bases, J shed 4 bases, and the junction held 11 bases outside the gene matches. The CDR3 loop spans 18 amino acids. Per the germline V gene, CDR1 is MDHEN and CDR2 is SYDVKM. The CDR3 loop is CASSLGLPSGRAGETQYF. For the CDR3, the DNA is TGTGCCAGCAGTTTAGGACTTCCTAGCGGGAGGGCCGGAGAGACCCAGTACTTC.

This clone was picked up one time. The rearrangement joins TRBV28 to TRBJ1-5; D ambiguous. In germline, CDR1 is MDHEN, CDR2 SYDVKM. The CDR3 consists of 14 residues. The V and J ends lost 6 bases and 3 bases respectively, with 12 bases between them. CDR3 coding DNA: TGTGCCAGCAGCCTAGGGAGGCTCAATCAGCCCCAGCATTTT. Protein sequence: CASSLGRLNQPQHF. The full variable domain, completed using reference TRBV28 and TRBJ1-5, is DVKVTQSSRYLVKRTGEKVFLECVQDMDHENMFWYRQDPGLGLRLIYFSYDVKMKEKGDIPEGYSVSREKKERFSLILESASTNQTSMYLCASSLGRLNQPQHFGDGTRLSIL.

J is TRBJ2-4 and V is TRBV5-1, with D possibly being TRBD2 (5 bases). The ends were cut back, 0 bases at V and 7 bases at J, with 17 bases in the middle. Germline V gene lookup returns CDR1 SGHRS and CDR2 YFSETQ. The CDR3 has 16 amino acids. This CDR3 is CASSLETGSRWNIQYF. Written as DNA, the CDR3 is TGCGCCAGCAGCTTGGAGACGGGAAGCAGGTGGAACATTCAGTACTTC.

J is TRBJ2-1 and V is TRBV7-3; 9 bases map to TRBD2. Unmatched junction bases numbered 13, after V lost 2 bases and J lost 8 bases. CDR1 and CDR2 from the germline V gene are SGHTA and FQGTGA. This CDR3 has 17 residues. CDR3 in DNA: TGTGCCAGCAGCTTACAACCTAGCGGGATTATAGGGGATGAGCAGTTCTTC. Amino acid sequence: CASSLQPSGIIGDEQFF.

J is TRBJ2-5 and V is TRBV7-9, with a weak D call TRBD1 (5 bases). This CDR3 is 12 amino acids long. The ends were cut back, 3 bases at V and 11 bases at J, with 13 bases in the middle. The germline V gene has CDR1 SEHNR and CDR2 FQNEAQ (reference sequence). Here the CDR3 reads CASSFDRGEQYF. DNA for the CDR3: TGTGCCAGCAGCTTCGATAGGGGTGAGCAGTACTTC.

This clone appeared once. The V and J genes are TRBV28 and TRBJ2-3; unclear D gene. Germline V gene sequence: CDR1 MDHEN, CDR2 SYDVKM. The CDR3 loop spans 16 amino acids. The V end was cut by 5 bases, the J end by 0 bases, with 15 bases between. As DNA, the CDR3 is TGTGCCAGCAGTCCTATCGTCGCCCCTAGCACAGATACGCAGTATTTT. Translating gives CASSPIVAPSTDTQYF.

The V call is TRBV6-6, the J call TRBJ2-5; 12 bases line up with TRBD2. Germline V gene sequence: CDR1 MNHNY, CDR2 SVGAGI (reference sequence). J lost 5 bases, V lost 7 bases, and 8 bases had no gene match. This CDR3 region has 15 residues. The CDR3, as DNA: TGTGCCAGCAATCCTAGCGGGAGGGCCTGGGAGACCCAGTACTTC. This sequence encodes CASNPSGRAWETQYF.

This clone appeared a single time. The J gene is TRBJ2-7, the V gene TRBV10-3, with D tentatively TRBD1 (5 bases). Germline-derived CDR1 and CDR2 are ENHRY and SYGVKD. Trimming took off 7 bases at V and 4 bases at J, with 11 bases between the two ends. CDR3 length: 12 amino acids. Written as DNA, the CDR3 is TGTGCCATCAAACAGGAAGCTTACGAGCAGTACTTC. It yields the protein CAIKQEAYEQYF.

This chain connects TRBV4-1 to TRBJ2-1; D uncertain. This CDR3 is built from 15 residues. V gave up 4 bases and J gave up 2 bases, with 12 bases separating them. In germline, CDR1 is MGHRA, CDR2 YSYEKL. This CDR3 is CASSRNLGTYNEQFF. In DNA, the CDR3 is TGCGCCAGCAGCCGAAACCTAGGGACCTACAATGAGCAGTTCTTC.

The V gene is TRBV25-1, the J gene TRBJ2-1; D not resolved. CDR3 length: 15 amino acids. Trimming left V 2 bases short and J 0 bases short, with 8 bases between. Germline assignment: CDR1 MGHDK and CDR2 SYGVNS. CDR3 residues: CASSEGQRSYNEQFF. CDR3 nucleotide sequence: TGTGCCAGCAGTGAAGGCCAACGCTCCTACAATGAGCAGTTCTTC.

The chain links TRBV25-1 to TRBJ2-5; TRBD1 agrees at 10 bases. V shed 6 bases, J shed 5 bases, and the junction held 15 bases outside the gene matches. The CDR3 extends over 17 amino acids. CDR1 is MGHDK and CDR2 is SYGVNS in the germline V gene. The chain's CDR3 is CASSTLLGDRGGETQYF. The CDR3 DNA reads TGTGCCAGCAGCACTCTCCTGGGGGACAGGGGTGGGGAGACCCAGTACTTC.

This chain joins TRBV28 and TRBJ1-1; TRBD1 aligns across 10 bases. V dropped 8 bases and J dropped 1; count of bases not matched to a gene: 7. Germline V gene data show CDR1 as MDHEN and CDR2 as SYDVKM. The CDR3 is 15 residues long. The CDR3, as DNA: TGTGCCAGCGGCCTGGACAGGGGGTGGAACACTGAAGCTTTCTTT. Translating it yields CASGLDRGWNTEAFF.